The rows below give T cell receptor beta chains drawn from one sample of a study of blood T cell repertoires in COVID-19. Profiled with immunoSEQ multiplex PCR; TCRdb holds only in-frame clones, not every one. In the table there are hundreds of thousands of clones, 85% to 90% of which are singletons. The sample comprised peripheral blood. These receptors were obtained from a woman aged 18-29 years with acute or convalescent COVID-19. CDR3s include the opening cysteine and the closing phenylalanine or tryptophan. A D gene is named only where the DNA matches it firmly. Clone size is shown for a subset of rows, as once, few, many or a class of expanded clone.

CASRARADTGELFF,-,-,TRBV4-3
CASSYPPPGTGDPINEKLFF,TRBD1,-,TRBV6-2/TRBV6-3
CASSDRARSPFF,TRBD1,-,TRBV19
CASSPDRDSEVFYNEQFF,-,-,TRBV2
CASTSDRAANTGELFF,TRBD1,-,TRBV4-2
CAIRPGPEMAYEQYF,-,-,TRBV10-3
CAISERDRDNQPQHF,TRBD1,-,TRBV10-3
CASSIWGQSNQPQHF,-,-,TRBV19
CASKGDRSYEQYF,TRBD1,-,TRBV2
CASSQVGGGTEAFF,-,-,TRBV4-3
CASSEYGAGSDEQFF,-,-,TRBV25-1
CASSPRAGGLQYNEQFF,TRBD2,-,TRBV9
CAGSSQDRGYEQYF,TRBD1,-,TRBV5-1
CASSYGGDTEAFF,-,-,TRBV6-5
CASSGGQGHSGANVLTF,TRBD1,-,TRBV19
CASSPRTSGGGEQYF,TRBD2,-,TRBV7-9
CATSRDRLNTEAFF,-,-,TRBV15
CASSQGGDRVNTEAFF,TRBD1,few,TRBV4-3
CAWRQAGTEAFF,-,-,TRBV30
CASKSPADTGELFF,-,-,TRBV19
CASSPRQGSPYYGYTF,TRBD1,-,TRBV9
CATMTGGNTEAFF,TRBD1,-,TRBV10-3
CASSLAGIPNSPLHF,-,-,TRBV5-5
CARRDSYGYTF,TRBD1,once,TRBV2
CASNRQGESSYEQYF,TRBD1,-,TRBV2
CASSLDRGIYNSPLHF,TRBD1,-,TRBV28
CASSFSTGFRTEAFF,-,-,TRBV28
CASSVGTGQGQPQHF,TRBD1,-,TRBV5-6
CAWSRDRGYGYTF,TRBD1,few,TRBV30
CATSPRGSNQPQHF,-,-,TRBV24-1
CSVWGGPDRGLDTQYF,TRBD1,-,TRBV29-1
CASSDGRRGNSYEQYF,TRBD2,-,TRBV5-4
CASTLDNVRGHGYTF,TRBD1,-,TRBV28
CASSSKSSYNEQFF,-,-,TRBV5-4
CASTLGQGTYEQYF,TRBD1,-,TRBV6-5
CSARDRAKYEQYF,TRBD1,-,TRBV29-1
CASRLQRQNTEAFF,-,-,TRBV19
CASSLGTSGGQAFF,TRBD2,-,TRBV3-1/TRBV3-2
CATSDLTGTSTDTQYF,-,-,TRBV24-1
CASGLTGYYEQYF,-,-,TRBV12-5
CASSIDWTAESYEQYF,-,-,TRBV19
CASSPSWGGHYGYTF,-,-,TRBV19